Many counts were recorded for the clone carrying this TCR beta chain. V was trimmed by 0 bases and J by 15 bases, leaving 18 bases between them. The CDR3 totals 14 residues. Germline CDR1 and CDR2: SNHLY and FYNNEI. TCRdb called the 5' RACE reads again in MiXCR, with one record for every CDR3 protein. The sample contains some 300,000 distinct CDR3 sequences, roughly a fifth of which appear only once. This record comes from a study of T-cell memory formation after mild COVID-19. The chain joins TRBV2 to TRBJ2-1, with D possibly TRBD2 on 6 matching bases. This TCR came from a man between 18 and 29 years old who had mild COVID-19 (a few samples of this study predate the infection). Cell type and time point are not known. What was sequenced was PBMCs or a T cell subset sorted from them (not recorded which). The CDR3 loop reads CASSEARELLAWFF. The CDR3 bases are TGTGCCAGCAGTGAAGCGCGAGAGTTACTAGCCTGGTTCTTC.